Sequencing of this T cell receptor beta chain was carried out in a study of T-cell reconstitution after alpha-beta-depleted transplantation in children. Points from the study as a whole: From newly produced T cells came most of the T-cell counts and diversity one year after transplant.

Using unique molecular identifiers, the investigators prepared the TCRbeta library. MiXCR, applied by TCRdb to the PCR reads, yields one record per CDR3 protein. The sample lists some 840,000 distinct CDR3 sequences, around 15% occurring once. Germline V gene lookup returns CDR1 DFQATT and CDR2 SNEGSKA (reference sequence). The CDR3 runs to 14 residues. J lost 3 bases, V lost 5 bases, and 9 bases had no gene match. This clonotype turned up a few times. The target antigen is unknown. This chain connects TRBV20-1 to TRBJ1-1; 7 nucleotides line up with TRBD1. This sequence originates from a male patient younger than 18 who had a stem cell transplant for acute lymphoblastic leukemia, so the T cells may come from the graft donor. Sequenced here: PBMCs, mostly from graft donor cells, sampled 360 days after TCRalphabeta/CD19-depleted stem cell transplant. The CDR3 sequence is CSALRQGWDTEAFF. The CDR3 nucleotides read TGCAGTGCTTTACGACAGGGTTGGGACACTGAAGCTTTCTTT.